This is a list of T cell receptor beta chains from one sample in a study of blood T cells in healthy people across ages. Each CDR3 protein is one row after TCRdb ran MiXCR on the 5' RACE reads. The sample holds approximately 780,000 distinct CDR3 sequences, roughly 24% seen once. The data also belong to a second study, concerning T cells of mothers and their children.

Sequencing was carried out using blood. The receptors here all came from a boy aged 5-17 years in good health. Each CDR3 is given with its conserved first and last residue. The D gene is left open where the match is weak. Not all rows give a size; the values are once, few, many and, for expanded clones, a class.

>TRBV4-1|NA|TRBJ2-7|many
TGTGCCAGCAGCCAACAGGGCTACGAGCAGTACTTC
CASSQQGYEQYF
>TRBV19|TRBD1|TRBJ1-1|few
TGTGCCAGTAGTATAAGGGGGCGGGGCACTGAAGCTTTCTTT
CASSIRGRGTEAFF
>TRBV4-1|NA|TRBJ2-7|NA
TGCGCCAGCAGCCAAGGGGATCTTAGCTCCTACGAGCAGTACTTC
CASSQGDLSSYEQYF
>TRBV15|NA|TRBJ2-7|many
TGTGCCACCAGCAGAGATCGGCACTACGAGCAGTACTTC
CATSRDRHYEQYF
>TRBV30|TRBD2|TRBJ2-5|once
TGTGTCTGGAGTGTAACGAGGACTAGCGGGGGGACACAAGAGACCCAGTACTTC
CVWSVTRTSGGTQETQYF
>TRBV10-1|TRBD1|TRBJ2-7|few
TGCGCCAGCCCTGACAGGGTGTTTTTCTACGAGCAGTACTTC
CASPDRVFFYEQYF
>TRBV20-1|NA|TRBJ2-5|few
TGCGGAGTTATCGGGTGGGAGACCCAGTACTTC
CGVIGWETQYF
>TRBV9|NA|TRBJ1-1|NA
TGTGCCAGCAGCGTAGTTGAAGATATGAACACTGAAGCTTTCTTT
CASSVVEDMNTEAFF
>TRBV9|NA|TRBJ2-2|few
TGTGCCAGCAGCGTAGTACGGAGGGGCGGGGAGCTGTTTTTT
CASSVVRRGGELFF
>TRBV5-1|TRBD2|TRBJ2-5|few
TGCGCCAGCAGCTTGGCAATAGCGGGTATTCGAGAGACCCAGTACTTC
CASSLAIAGIRETQYF
>TRBV5-1|TRBD2|TRBJ2-4|few
TGCGCCAGCAGCTTGGTCAGCGGGGGGGCCGACATTCAGTACTTC
CASSLVSGGADIQYF
>TRBV5-1|NA|TRBJ2-2|few
TGCGCCAGCAAGTTGGTTGTAGCGACCGGGGAGCTGTTTTTT
CASKLVVATGELFF
>TRBV2|NA|TRBJ2-1|NA
TGTGCCAGCGGAAAGACAGCCTACAATGAGCAGTTCTTC
CASGKTAYNEQFF
>TRBV11-2|TRBD2|TRBJ2-3|NA
TGTGCCAGCACTCCGGGACTAGCGACCACAGATACGCAGTATTTT
CASTPGLATTDTQYF